The sequence of this T cell receptor beta chain was determined in a study of T cell repertoires in cytomegalovirus infection. Whole-study findings and limits: Summed frequency of public TCR beta families distinguished CMV carriers with the relevant HLA.

With regard to this clonotype: Its matching antigen is unknown.

TCRdb passed the reads through MiXCR, listing each CDR3 protein once. The table shows approximately 500,000 distinct CDR3 sequences, with over 9% occurring only once. V dropped 1 base and J dropped 3 bases, with 12 bases sitting between them. The CDR3 covers 15 residues. Germline CDR1 and CDR2: SGHNT and YENEEA. The sample taken for sequencing was PBMCs. The sequence derives from a human donor in good health (CMV status not recorded). Some clones in this sample may be carry-over from other donors' samples. The rearrangement uses TRBV11-3 and TRBJ2-5; TRBD1 is a possible D gene (5 bases). The CDR3 DNA sequence: TGTGCCAGCAGCTTAGGTGGCAGGGAAGAAGAGACCCAGTACTTC. Its protein is CASSLGGREEETQYF.